This T cell receptor (beta chain) comes out of a study of CD8 T cells in Susac syndrome. CDR1 is SQVTM, CDR2 ANQGSEA, per germline. This CDR3 region has 13 residues. V gave up 6 bases and J gave up 4 bases; unmatched junction bases: 6. TCR beta sequencing was performed on blood CD8+ and CD4+ T cells. RNA in amounts of about 0.45 to 1 ug was reverse transcribed with random hexamers. A multiplex approach, immunoSEQ multiplex PCR, amplified TCR beta CDR3 across 54 Vbeta and 13 Jbeta. One entry per CDR3 protein, called by TCRdb with MiXCR from the immunoSEQ multiplex PCR reads. The data contain about 100,000 distinct CDR3 sequences, about 95% of them singletons.

V is TRBV29-1 and J is TRBJ1-5; TRBD1 matches at 7 bases. This TCR was sampled from a human donor with Susac syndrome. The sequenced material came from CD8+ T cells from PBMCs. The CDR3 DNA follows: TGCAGCGTCGGATGGGACAGTAATCAGCCCCAGCATTTT. This codes for CSVGWDSNQPQHF.